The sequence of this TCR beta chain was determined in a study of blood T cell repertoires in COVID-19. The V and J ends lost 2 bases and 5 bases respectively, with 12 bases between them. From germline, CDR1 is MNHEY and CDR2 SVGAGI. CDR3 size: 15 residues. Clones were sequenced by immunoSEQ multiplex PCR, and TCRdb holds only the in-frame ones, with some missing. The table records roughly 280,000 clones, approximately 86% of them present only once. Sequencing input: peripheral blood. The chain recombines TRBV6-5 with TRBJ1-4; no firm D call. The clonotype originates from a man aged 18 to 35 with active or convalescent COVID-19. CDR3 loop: CASSYRRSWNEKLFF. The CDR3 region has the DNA TGTGCCAGCAGTTACCGGAGGTCATGGAATGAAAAACTGTTTTTT.